This T cell receptor beta chain derives from a study of PD-1 blockade in classical Hodgkin lymphoma. Looking at the study overall: Patients in the cohort were put on intravenous nivolumab, 3 mg/kg every 2 weeks. Broader study findings: Reports indicated that newly diagnosed patients had lower baseline TCR diversity than healthy donors did.

The repertoire was sequenced with immunoSEQ multiplex PCR; TCRdb's copy has only in-frame clones and lacks some. The data show some 150,000 clones, with 78% seen just once and over 7.5% held by the top ten. Relapse after autologous stem cell transplantation occurred in every patient, and brentuximab vedotin exposure varied. The best responses consisted of complete response, partial response or progressive disease. The germline V gene encodes CDR1 MNHEY and CDR2 SVGAGI. Losses at the gene ends were 7 bases for V and 4 bases for J; bases not matched to a gene: 4. The CDR3 has 12 residues. Regarding this clone: Its matching antigen is unknown.

The clonotype comes from a human donor with classical Hodgkin lymphoma. The chain is built from TRBV6-5 and TRBJ2-7; 7 positions agree with TRBD2. The input for sequencing was peripheral blood mononuclear cells (PBMCs), taken before the second cycle of nivolumab. In DNA, the CDR3 is TGTGCCAGCATGGCTAGCGGATACGAGCAGTACTTC. This gives the protein CASMASGYEQYF.